This T cell receptor (beta chain) came from a study of blood T cell repertoires in COVID-19. In the study overall: There were acute and convalescent COVID-19 samples, and they came from the United States, Italy and Spain.

Produced via immunoSEQ multiplex PCR; TCRdb's table is partial and in-frame only. Seen here are around 30,000 clones, 70% to 90% observed once, and the top ten hold around a tenth. The germline V and J ends were trimmed by 4 bases and 5 bases, with 16 bases remaining between them. The germline V gene encodes CDR1 SGHDT and CDR2 YYEEEE. The CDR3 runs to 15 residues. This TCR was sampled from a human donor in a cohort sampled during active COVID-19. The chain joins TRBV5-6 to TRBJ2-1, with a tentative D call TRBD2 (7 bases). Source material: peripheral blood. The CDR3 nucleotides read TGTGCCAGCAGCCCCCGGCGGGGGCACCACAATGAGCAGTTCTTC. It codes for CASSPRRGHHNEQFF.